The T cell receptor beta chain under discussion was sequenced for a study of shared clonotypes between healthy human individuals. On the study more broadly: The plates for each donor numbered three CD4 naive, three CD4 memory, two CD8 naive and one CD8 memory.

From germline, CDR1 is SGHAT and CDR2 FQNNGV. There are 15 residues in the CDR3. Germline trimming cut 2 bases from V and 5 bases from J; bases unmatched to any gene: 6. As processed by the authors: ImmunoSEQ gave junction-only sequences without quality scores, so filtering differed. The data were produced by immunoSEQ multiplex PCR, yet TCRdb's version contains in-frame clones alone and is incomplete. V, J and clone size were drawn from that table, and D and trimming were deduced from the DNA. The table has about 800,000 clones, 96% seen once. Naive CD8 isolation took CD45RO-negative cells positively selected for CCR7 and excluded terminally differentiated effector memory CD45RA+ cells.

The sequence was obtained from a man aged 25-45 years in good health. The material sequenced was naive CD8+ T cells sorted from blood. The J gene is TRBJ1-2, the V gene TRBV11-2; 9 bases align to TRBD1. Written as DNA, the CDR3 is TGTGCCAGCAGCTTATTTACAGGGGGCGAATATGGCTACACCTTC. Protein: CASSLFTGGEYGYTF.